This TCR beta chain derives from a study of technical replicates of blood from a few donors. The CDR3 is made up of 15 amino acids. Sequencing was performed with immunoSEQ multiplex PCR; in TCRdb, only in-frame clones are kept and a portion is missing. This table has under 65,000 clones, roughly 90% appearing once. The origin of this receptor is a human donor in good health. Some clones in this sample may be carry-over from other donors' samples. The J gene is TRBJ1-1, the V gene TRBV21-1; the table's D call, TRBD1, has no DNA check behind it. TRBV21-1 is a documented pseudogene. The sample taken for sequencing was PBMCs. The CDR3 sequence: CASSPRQGARTEAFF. As DNA, the CDR3 is TGTGCCAGCAGCCCCCGACAGGGGGCTCGGACTGAAGCTTTCTTT.